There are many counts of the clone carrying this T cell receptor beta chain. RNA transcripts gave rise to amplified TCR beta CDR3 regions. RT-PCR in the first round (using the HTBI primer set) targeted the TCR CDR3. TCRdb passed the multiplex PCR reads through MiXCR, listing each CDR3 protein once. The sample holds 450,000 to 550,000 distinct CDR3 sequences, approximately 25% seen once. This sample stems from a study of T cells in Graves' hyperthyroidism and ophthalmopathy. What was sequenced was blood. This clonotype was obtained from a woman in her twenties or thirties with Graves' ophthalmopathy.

Here the CDR3 reads CASSSDGSLYGYTF. The CDR3 nucleotides read TGTGCCAGCAGCTCAGACGGAAGCCTCTATGGCTACACCTTC. The rearrangement links TRBV6-2 or TRBV6-3 to TRBJ1-2; D is uncertain. The V gene lost 6 bases and the J gene lost 4 bases, with 15 bases spanning the gap. CDR1 MNHEY and CDR2 SVGEGT come from the germline V gene. This CDR3 has 14 amino acids.